A selection of T cell receptor beta chains follows, all from one sample in a study of regulatory T cells in long-lasting Graves disease. A single record per CDR3 protein comes from TCRdb applying MiXCR to the multiplex PCR reads. This sample has a few hundred thousand distinct CDR3 sequences, with roughly 14% found just once. This same sample was also taken into another study, of T cells in Graves' hyperthyroidism and ophthalmopathy.

This specimen was peripheral blood mononuclear cells (PBMCs), taken at new diagnosis, from a patient treated with antithyroid drugs. These TCRs come from a man in his thirties or forties with Graves disease. The CDR3 runs from the conserved cysteine through the conserved F or W. D genes are given only for firm matches. The listing skips clone size in some rows; elsewhere it reads once, few, many or a size class.

clone_size j_call d_call v_call cdr3_aa cdr3_nt
- TRBJ1-3 - TRBV14 CASSQGGDFSGNTIYF TGTGCCAGCAGCCAAGGAGGGGATTTCTCTGGAAACACCATATATTTT
many TRBJ2-1 TRBD1 TRBV29-1 CSVATGTGDNEQFF TGCAGCGTCGCTACCGGGACAGGGGACAATGAGCAGTTCTTC
many TRBJ2-2 - TRBV25-1 CASSEWGGLNTGELFF TGTGCCAGCAGTGAATGGGGCGGGCTGAACACCGGGGAGCTGTTTTTT
- TRBJ2-1 - TRBV3-1 CASSQAGLGHNEQFF TGTGCCAGCAGCCAGGCGGGACTGGGACACAATGAGCAGTTCTTC
many TRBJ2-7 TRBD1 TRBV12-3/TRBV12-4 CASSSQTGSPYEQYF TGTGCCAGCAGCTCTCAGACAGGGAGCCCCTACGAGCAGTACTTC
- TRBJ1-5 - TRBV18 CASSPGGVEQPQHF TGTGCCAGCTCACCGGGCGGAGTTGAGCAGCCCCAGCATTTT
many TRBJ2-5 - TRBV27 CASSFQGPGETQYF TGTGCCAGCAGTTTCCAGGGACCGGGAGAGACCCAGTACTTC
few TRBJ1-2 TRBD1 TRBV7-9 CASSTNRGGGYTF TGTGCCAGCAGCACGAACAGGGGCGGCGGCTACACCTTC
- TRBJ2-1 TRBD2 TRBV5-4 CASSASGTSHEQFF TGTGCCAGCAGCGCGTCCGGGACTAGCCATGAGCAGTTCTTC
many TRBJ2-1 TRBD2 TRBV2 CARGGLAVSDEQFF TGTGCCAGGGGGGGACTAGCGGTATCAGATGAGCAGTTCTTC
many TRBJ2-7 - TRBV20-1 CRPSEDRYEQYF TGCAGACCCAGCGAGGATCGATACGAGCAGTACTTC
many TRBJ2-3 TRBD2 TRBV6-1 CASGEALAGAADTQYF TGTGCCAGCGGGGAGGCGCTAGCGGGAGCCGCAGATACGCAGTATTTT
few TRBJ2-5 TRBD2 TRBV15 CATSRQKFSPGTNQETQYF TGTGCCACCAGCAGACAAAAATTCAGTCCGGGGACTAACCAAGAGACCCAGTACTTC
few TRBJ2-2 - TRBV7-9 CASSSWVNTGELFF TGTGCCAGCAGCTCGTGGGTGAACACCGGGGAGCTGTTTTTT
- TRBJ1-1 - TRBV7-8 CASHRGGGRTEAFF TGTGCCAGCCATCGAGGTGGGGGTAGGACTGAAGCTTTCTTT
many TRBJ2-7 TRBD2 TRBV20-1 CSASLWREAYEQYF TGCAGTGCTTCGCTTTGGCGGGAGGCCTACGAGCAGTACTTC
many TRBJ2-7 - TRBV7-2 CASRPGTRTYEQYF TGTGCCAGCAGACCCGGGACACGGACCTACGAGCAGTACTTC
- TRBJ1-6 TRBD1 TRBV20-1 CSARTQGGNSPLHF TGCAGTGCTCGTACGCAGGGGGGTAATTCACCCCTCCACTTT
many TRBJ2-5 TRBD2 TRBV19 CASAGEETQYF TGTGCCAGTGCGGGGGAGGAGACCCAGTACTTC
few TRBJ1-4 - TRBV5-1 CASSASGGGTSEKLFF TGCGCCAGCAGCGCAAGCGGGGGCGGCACAAGTGAAAAACTGTTTTTT
- TRBJ1-6 - TRBV11-2 CASSPGGSPLHF TGTGCCAGCAGCCCGGGAGGCTCACCCCTCCACTTT
few TRBJ2-5 - TRBV4-2 CASRGSEGSPRSQYF TGTGCCAGCAGGGGTAGCGAGGGATCCCCCCGGAGCCAGTACTTC
many TRBJ2-1 TRBD1 TRBV3-1 CASSHSTGGKNEQFF TGTGCCAGCAGCCACTCGACAGGGGGCAAGAATGAGCAGTTCTTC
few TRBJ2-3 TRBD2 TRBV6-4 CASSSPIGRAADTQYF TGTGCCAGCAGTTCCCCTATTGGGAGGGCGGCAGATACGCAGTATTTT
- TRBJ1-2 TRBD1 TRBV27 CASSLSGGGGSYGYTF TGTGCCAGCAGTTTATCAGGAGGGGGCGGAAGCTATGGCTACACCTTC
many TRBJ1-2 - TRBV6-1 CASTWGLDNYGYTF TGTGCCAGCACATGGGGACTCGATAACTATGGCTACACCTTC
few TRBJ2-1 TRBD2 TRBV7-9 CVSSLGREVGSLYEQFF TGTGTCAGCAGCTTAGGACGGGAGGTAGGCAGTCTCTATGAGCAGTTCTTC
many TRBJ2-5 TRBD1 TRBV29-1 CSGVDRVIQETQYF TGCAGCGGAGTTGACAGGGTAATTCAAGAGACCCAGTACTTC
- TRBJ2-2 TRBD2 TRBV30 CAWSPAGLAGVTGELFF TGTGCCTGGAGTCCCGCCGGACTAGCGGGAGTTACCGGGGAGCTGTTTTTT
few TRBJ2-3 - TRBV19 CASSERPSITDTQYF TGTGCCAGTAGTGAACGCCCCTCAATCACAGATACGCAGTATTTT
- TRBJ2-2 - TRBV19 CAASTQYTGELFF TGTGCCGCCTCGACACAGTACACCGGGGAGCTGTTTTTT
many TRBJ2-7 - TRBV24-1 CATSDFSSNEQYF TGTGCCACCAGTGATTTCTCGTCTAACGAGCAGTACTTC
many TRBJ2-7 TRBD2 TRBV6-1 CASRTLAGLYEQYF TGTGCCAGCAGGACTCTAGCGGGATTGTACGAGCAGTACTTC
many TRBJ2-7 - TRBV6-1 CASTRADPYEQYF TGTGCCAGCACAAGGGCCGATCCCTACGAGCAGTACTTC
many TRBJ1-6 - TRBV6-5 CASSWGGRRNSPLHF TGTGCCAGCAGTTGGGGAGGGCGTAGGAATTCACCCCTCCACTTT
few TRBJ2-1 - TRBV5-1 CASSWETGNEQFF TGCGCCAGCAGCTGGGAAACAGGGAATGAGCAGTTCTTC
- TRBJ1-2 TRBD1 TRBV18 CASSPDGRGLGGYTF TGTGCCAGCTCCCCCGACGGCAGGGGGTTAGGCGGCTACACCTTC
- TRBJ2-1 TRBD2 TRBV5-8 CASSLEGRTSGIGQFF TGTGCCAGCAGCTTGGAGGGTCGGACTAGCGGTATAGGGCAGTTCTTC
many TRBJ1-5 - TRBV27 CASRATVRQIQPQHF TGTGCCAGCAGGGCGACAGTACGACAAATTCAGCCCCAGCATTTT
many TRBJ2-7 - TRBV12-3/TRBV12-4 CASSLWGSSYEQYF TGTGCCAGCAGTTTGTGGGGGAGCTCCTACGAGCAGTACTTC
many TRBJ1-5 - TRBV10-3 CAISESVYRNSNQPQHF TGTGCCATCAGTGAGTCGGTATATAGAAATAGCAATCAGCCCCAGCATTTT
many TRBJ1-1 - TRBV12-3/TRBV12-4 CASSHNGAPNTEAFF TGTGCCAGCAGTCATAACGGGGCCCCGAACACTGAAGCTTTCTTT
many TRBJ2-3 TRBD2 TRBV20-1 CSARDLIRTSGRERDTQYF TGCAGTGCTAGAGATTTGATCCGGACTAGCGGGAGGGAGAGGGATACGCAGTATTTT
few TRBJ1-5 TRBD1 TRBV7-2 CASSIWTGDQPQHF TGTGCCAGCAGCATTTGGACAGGGGATCAGCCCCAGCATTTT
many TRBJ2-1 TRBD1 TRBV12-3/TRBV12-4 CASTFPPGRAGGNEQFF TGTGCCAGCACCTTCCCCCCGGGCAGGGCAGGGGGAAATGAGCAGTTCTTC
- TRBJ1-2 TRBD1 TRBV30 CAFKNYRDRGYGYTF TGTGCCTTCAAAAATTACCGGGACAGAGGATATGGCTACACCTTC
many TRBJ2-2 - TRBV12-3/TRBV12-4 CASTSPQNTGELFF TGTGCCAGCACCTCCCCCCAGAACACCGGGGAGCTGTTTTTT
many TRBJ2-7 - TRBV5-1 CASSLGLGGSLEQYF TGCGCCAGCAGCTTGGGACTAGGAGGAAGTCTCGAGCAGTACTTC
many TRBJ1-1 - TRBV6-2/TRBV6-3 CASSYSVVRANTEAFF TGTGCCAGCAGTTACTCCGTGGTCCGGGCGAACACTGAAGCTTTCTTT
- TRBJ2-3 TRBD1 TRBV7-6 CASSWDSSPDTQYF TGTGCCAGCAGTTGGGACAGTAGCCCAGATACGCAGTATTTT